The 2 T cell receptor beta chains below come from one sample, sequenced in a study of cytomegalovirus exposure and HLA in healthy donors. The table came from immunoSEQ multiplex PCR; TCRdb's copy has only in-frame clones and leaves some out. The table shows roughly 60,000 clones, with 90% to 96% occurring only once. The sequenced sample was PBMCs. These receptors originate from a woman aged 18-29 years in good health and CMV-seronegative.

The rearrangement uses TRBV7-2 and TRBJ2-3; TRBD2 might be the D (7 bases). The CDR3 extends over 16 amino acids. The germline V and J ends were trimmed by 7 bases and 1 base, with 18 bases remaining between them. CDR1 and CDR2 from the germline V gene are SGHTA and FQGNSA. Here the CDR3 reads CASTRKGGGGTDTQYF. DNA for the CDR3: TGTGCCAGCACCCGAAAGGGGGGGGGCGGCACAGATACGCAGTATTTT.

This chain uses TRBV27 with TRBJ2-5; the match to TRBD2 covers 8 bases. CDR3 length equals 17 residues. The germline CDR1 and CDR2 sequences are MNHEY and SMNVEV (reference sequence). V lost 4 bases, J lost 5 bases, and 15 bases stayed unmatched. The CDR3 DNA follows: TGTGCCAGCAGTTCGAGCTCGGGACATCCGGGAGGGGAGACCCAGTACTTC. The encoded protein is CASSSSSGHPGGETQYF.